This paragraph covers one T cell receptor (beta chain) sequence. Its antigen target is currently unknown. Per-nucleotide qualities are absent, and no much larger clonotype sits a single base away. CDR1 is given as GTSNPN and CDR2 as SVGIG, both from the germline V gene (reference sequence). Ends trimmed: V by 0 bases, J by 5 bases; bases unmatched to a gene: 4. Inclusive of the bounding cysteine and phenylalanine, the CDR3 is 13 residues long. Only the CDR3 part of the read is kept: 39 bases, read in frame from the first base. Using the deep immunoSEQ assay, TCR CDR3 regions were amplified from genomic DNA by multiplex PCR. For each cell subset, the extracted genomic DNA was distributed evenly across all wells of several immunoSEQ 96-well plates, and each plate served as one replicate. For sorted subsets, about 210 ng of genomic DNA, equivalent to some 30,000 T cell genomes, went into each replicate PCR. The purified libraries were quantified using a Qubit 3.0 fluorometer, sized with a Bioanalyzer 2100, and then quantified again using the KAPA Library Quantification kit. Every immunoSEQ 96-well plate was sequenced on a dedicated single-read 150-cycle Illumina NextSeq 550 flow cell. From the authors' description of their analysis: Because only junctional sequences without quality scores were contained in the immunoSEQ output, filtering matching that applied to full-length reads could not be performed. Sequences were annotated with PyIR, a Python wrapper for IgBLAST v1.9, using IMGT germline references to assign V/J genes and CDR3. Any read was removed if the V/J assignment was weak (E-value above 1e-6), the CDR3 was missing, or the read contained stop codons, out-of-frame junctions, or ambiguous translated residues. V3J clonotypes were defined as sequences sharing an identical inferred V gene, J gene, and CDR3 amino acid sequence. To compute the percentage overlap between repertoires, the number of shared unique clonotypes was divided by the size of the smaller repertoire. Richness of each repertoire was evaluated using RTK rarefaction, the Chao1 estimator, and Recon v2.1 estimates of unobserved clonotypes. For all TCRbeta clonotypes obtained by the gDNA method from several donors, generation probabilities were computed with OLGA. TCRdb carries this immuneACCESS record with in-frame sequences only. Its versions omit some clonotypes, under half of them owing to an unresolved V gene in the studies checked, with the rest unexplained. The V and J calls and clone size were taken over from that table, and D and trimming were inferred from the DNA. This sample is represented by approximately 530,000 clones; roughly 95% of them were singletons. The ten biggest clones cover approximately 0.06% of the sample.

Donors were healthy HIV-negative adults with no recently reported acute infections or vaccinations. Only Caucasian adults living in Nashville, Tennessee, USA were represented among the donors. CD4+ T cells were enriched by magnetic negative selection; naive cells were then positively selected on CD45RA, and the negative fraction formed the memory subset. After blood collection by leukapheresis, PBMCs were isolated using Ficoll-Histopaque density gradient centrifugation and then cryopreserved in the vapor phase of liquid nitrogen. Analytical flow cytometry was used to check the purity and quantity of each magnetically sorted T cell population. Each sorted fraction had its genomic DNA isolated and then quantified by UV absorbance on a Nanodrop 2000c. The data belong to a study of shared clonotypes between healthy human individuals (dated by TCRdb to about 2020). Study-wide context: The cohort comprised a couple of women and a few men aged 18 to 49 years. Per donor, three plates each were used for CD4 naive and CD4 memory, two for CD8 naive, and one for CD8 memory. Blood TCR repertoires of a handful of healthy adults were deeply sequenced to estimate repertoire size and the extent of clonotype sharing between individuals. Different laboratories and diverse techniques were used to prepare libraries and sequence TCR repertoires, to increase sequencing depth and limit assay-specific biases. Per donor, leukapheresis produced somewhere between about 0.85 and 10 billion PBMCs. Results and caveats for the whole study, not just this receptor: Because the study included a small number of donors, the genetic and exposure-history diversity represented was limited. Across a handful of donors, roughly 5.1% of naive CD4, roughly 3.5% of naive CD8, under 2.5% of memory CD4, and roughly 0.41% of memory CD8 clonotypes were shared. Sampling was limited to blood, and TCR repertoires in tissue likely differ from TCR repertoires in blood. Pairwise subsampling indicated that sequencing depth was expected to affect the degree of clonotype sharing among donors. Naive subsets generally had larger estimated clonotype richness than memory subsets. Higher generation probabilities were observed for clonotypes shared by all four sorted-subset donors than for non-shared clonotypes. Even with the large sequencing depth, rarefaction of the sorted-subset datasets indicated that sequencing was incomplete.

The sample was naive CD4+ T cells sorted from blood. Explained via the paper, the cell subset or site label denotes: CD45RA+ positively selected. The receptor was derived from a woman aged 25 to 45 in good health. Here the chain combines TRBV30 and TRBJ2-7, with 7 bases in between that match TRBD2. For the CDR3, the sequence is CAWSVLAGDEQYF. The nucleotide sequence reads as follows: TGTGCCTGGAGTGTACTTGCGGGAGACGAGCAGTACTTC.